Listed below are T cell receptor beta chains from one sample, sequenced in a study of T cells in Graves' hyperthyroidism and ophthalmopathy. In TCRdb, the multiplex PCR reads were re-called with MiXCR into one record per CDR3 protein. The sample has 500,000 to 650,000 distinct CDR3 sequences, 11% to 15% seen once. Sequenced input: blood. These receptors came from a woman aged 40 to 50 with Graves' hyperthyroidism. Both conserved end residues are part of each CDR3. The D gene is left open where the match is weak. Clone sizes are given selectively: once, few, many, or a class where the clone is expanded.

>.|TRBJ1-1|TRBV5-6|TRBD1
TGTGCCAGCAGCTTAAGGCCAGGGGGAATGAACACTGAAGCTTTCTTT
CASSLRPGGMNTEAFF
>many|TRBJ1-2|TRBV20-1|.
TGCAGTGCTAGAGACAACTGGGACACTCGCTATGGCTACACCTTC
CSARDNWDTRYGYTF
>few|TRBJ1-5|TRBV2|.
TGTGCCAGCAGTGAAATGTGGACAGTTAGCAATCAGCCCCAGCATTTT
CASSEMWTVSNQPQHF
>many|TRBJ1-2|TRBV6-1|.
TGTGCCAGCAATCCGGGGACACTCCCCTATGGCTACACCTTC
CASNPGTLPYGYTF
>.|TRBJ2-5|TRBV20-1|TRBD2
TGCAGTGCCCTGACGCGGGGGGCAAAAGAGACCCAGTACTTC
CSALTRGAKETQYF
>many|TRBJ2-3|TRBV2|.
TGTGCCAGCAGTGCGAGGACCTTACCTGGCACAGATACGCAGTATTTT
CASSARTLPGTDTQYF
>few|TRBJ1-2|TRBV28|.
TGTGCCAGCAGTTTTGTTTGGACAGACTATGGCTACACCTTC
CASSFVWTDYGYTF
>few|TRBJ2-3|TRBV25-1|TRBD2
TGTGCCAGCAGGTCGACTAGCGGGCAAGAAACAGATACGCAGTATTTT
CASRSTSGQETDTQYF
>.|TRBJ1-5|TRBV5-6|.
TGTGCCAGCAGCTTGAACGGGAGGAATCAGCCCCAGCATTTT
CASSLNGRNQPQHF
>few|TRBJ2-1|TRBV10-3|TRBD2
TGTGCCATCAGTGAGAGAGCGGGAGTTGGCAATGAGCAGTTCTTC
CAISERAGVGNEQFF
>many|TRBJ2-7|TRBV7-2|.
TGTGCCAGCAGCACCGGGCGGTTGAGCTCCTACGAGCAGTACTTC
CASSTGRLSSYEQYF
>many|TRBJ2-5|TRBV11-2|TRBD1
TGTGCCAGCAGCACAGGGGCCGTAGAGACCCAGTACTTC
CASSTGAVETQYF
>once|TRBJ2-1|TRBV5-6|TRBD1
TGTGCCAGCAGCGTGACGCCTGGGACAGTTGGGTACAATGAGCAGTTCTTC
CASSVTPGTVGYNEQFF
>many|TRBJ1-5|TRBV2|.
TGTGCCAGCAGTGAACCGGATCTGTATAGCAATCAGCCCCAGCATTTT
CASSEPDLYSNQPQHF
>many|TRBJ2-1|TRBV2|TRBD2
TGTGCCAGCAGAACCCGAGCGGGAGGGCCAAACAATGAGCAGTTCTTC
CASRTRAGGPNNEQFF
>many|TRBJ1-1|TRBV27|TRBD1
TGTGCCAGCAGCCTTGTCCCGGGACAGGGTGAAGCTTTCTTT
CASSLVPGQGEAFF
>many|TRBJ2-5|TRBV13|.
TGTGCCAGCAGCTCCGGGCGTGAGGTGCGGGAGACCCAGTACTTC
CASSSGREVRETQYF
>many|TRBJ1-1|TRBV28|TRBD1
TGTGCCAGCACTCCCCTGGGGACAGGGGGCTTGAACACTGAAGCTTTCTTT
CASTPLGTGGLNTEAFF
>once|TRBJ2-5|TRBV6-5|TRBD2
TGTGCCAGCAGTTACTCGAGTAGCGGGAGGGCCGAGGAGACCCAGTACTTC
CASSYSSSGRAEETQYF
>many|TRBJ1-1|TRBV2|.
TGTGCCGGGAAAAGACAGGCCGGGGGGGAAACTGAAGCTTTCTTT
CAGKRQAGGETEAFF
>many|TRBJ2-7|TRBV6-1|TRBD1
TGTGCCAGCAGCGACCTCAGGGACAGTAAGTACGAGCAGTACTTC
CASSDLRDSKYEQYF
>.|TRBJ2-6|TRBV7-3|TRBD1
TGTGCCAGCAGCTTAAGGCTAGGGACAGGGGGCGATGGGGCCAACGTCCTGACTTTC
CASSLRLGTGGDGANVLTF
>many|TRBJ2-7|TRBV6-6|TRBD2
TGTGCCAGCAGTTACACTAGCGGGCAAACCTACGAGCAGTACTTC
CASSYTSGQTYEQYF
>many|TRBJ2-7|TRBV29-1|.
TGCAGCGTGGCCAGACTAGAAGCTATATACGAGCAGTACTTC
CSVARLEAIYEQYF
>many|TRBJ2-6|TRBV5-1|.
TGCGCCAGCAGCGCAGAGTTGGGGGCCAACGTCCTGACTTTC
CASSAELGANVLTF
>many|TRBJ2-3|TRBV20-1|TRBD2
TGCAGTGCTAGTAAGCCTAGCGGGCGCCCCACAGATACGCAGTATTTT
CSASKPSGRPTDTQYF
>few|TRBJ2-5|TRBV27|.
TGTGCCAGCAGTCCCTCTACGGAGACCCAGTACTTC
CASSPSTETQYF
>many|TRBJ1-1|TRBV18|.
TGTGCCAGCTCAGCCCAGGGTAACGCTGAAGCTTTCTTT
CASSAQGNAEAFF
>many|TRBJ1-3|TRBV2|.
TGTGCCAGCAGGGGCTCTGGAAACACCATATATTTT
CASRGSGNTIYF
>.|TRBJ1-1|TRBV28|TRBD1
TGTGCCAGCAGTAGCCGGGACAGGGATGGCACTGAAGCTTTCTTT
CASSSRDRDGTEAFF
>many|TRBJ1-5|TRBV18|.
TGTGCCAGCTCACCCTCCCCGGGTAGCAATCAGCCCCAGCATTTT
CASSPSPGSNQPQHF
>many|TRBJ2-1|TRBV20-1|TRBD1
TGCAGTGCTAGAGAAGACAGGGGGTCTATCAATGAGCAGTTCTTC
CSAREDRGSINEQFF
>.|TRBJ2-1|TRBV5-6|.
TGTGCCAGCAGTGTGATTAGCAGGAGCTCCTACAATGAGCAGTTCTTC
CASSVISRSSYNEQFF
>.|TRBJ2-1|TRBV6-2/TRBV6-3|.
TGTGCCAGCAGTATCAGATCTCCGGGATCAGCGGTAACGAATGAGCAGTCCTTC
CASSIRSPGSAVTNEQSF
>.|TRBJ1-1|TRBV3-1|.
TGTGCCAGCAGCCAAGATGGAGTCGTGGTGGCCACTGAAGCTTTCTTT
CASSQDGVVVATEAFF